These 17 T cell receptor beta chains originate from one sample sequenced in a study of CD8+ T cells in alopecia areata. Indicated treatment: oral pan-JAK inhibitor, 5-10 mg twice daily. Extraction of RNA preceded its reverse transcription into cDNA, which served as the sequencing template. Assay: immunoSEQ multiplex PCR; the TCRdb copy retains only in-frame clones and omits some. The sample contains about 200,000 clones, around 56% of which appear only once. Sequencing used CD4+ T cells sorted from blood, obtained at week 4, from a patient treated with tofacitinib. The receptor set was obtained from a human donor with alopecia areata.

The V call is TRBV4-1, the J call TRBJ2-3; 12 bases fit TRBD2. CDR3 size: 17 residues. V shed 2 bases, J shed 5 bases, and the junction held 8 bases outside the gene matches. Germline V gives CDR1 MGHRA, CDR2 YSYEKL. CDR3 DNA sequence: TGCGCCAGCAGCCAACCCTCTAGCGGGGGGGCCCGAGATACGCAGTATTTT. Residues: CASSQPSSGGARDTQYF.

The J gene is TRBJ1-1, the V gene TRBV7-9; the D is unclear. This CDR3 region has 11 residues. Germline V gives CDR1 SEHNR, CDR2 FQNEAQ (reference sequence). Trimming took 5 bases from V and 11 from J, leaving 12 bases between them. The CDR3, as DNA: TGTGCCAGCAGCCCCCGACTCGATGCTTTCTTT. Protein sequence: CASSPRLDAFF.

In its sample, this clone was seen a few times. The V call is TRBV7-9, the J call TRBJ1-5; 9 nucleotides match TRBD1. The CDR3 runs to 16 residues. Germline V gene data show CDR1 as SEHNR and CDR2 as FQNEAQ (reference sequence). With 5 bases clipped from V and 4 bases from J, the junction kept 9 bases outside the gene matches. The CDR3 nucleotides read TGTGCCAGCAGCCCATCCGGCGGGACAGGGAATCAGCCCCAGCATTTT. Amino acid sequence: CASSPSGGTGNQPQHF.

The chain has TRBV27 and TRBJ2-1; 12 bases are shared with TRBD1. The CDR3 loop spans 14 amino acids. Germline CDR1 and CDR2: MNHEY and SMNVEV (reference sequence). Trimming took 5 bases from V and 7 from J; bases not matched to a gene: 3. CDR3 residues: CASSGTGGWNEQFF. The DNA for the CDR3 is TGTGCCAGCAGTGGGACAGGGGGCTGGAATGAGCAGTTCTTC.

The V gene is TRBV18, the J gene TRBJ2-3, with 9 bases that match TRBD2. The CDR3 runs to 16 residues. CDR1 is KGHSH and CDR2 is LQKENI in the germline V gene. V lost 3 bases to trimming and J lost 2 bases; unmatched junction nucleotides: 6. CDR3 in DNA: TGTGCCAGCTCACCTTCTCTAGCGGGGAACACAGATACGCAGTATTTT. Amino acid sequence: CASSPSLAGNTDTQYF.

The rearrangement uses TRBV11-1 and TRBJ1-2; TRBD1 aligns across 9 bases. Trimming at V came to 5 bases and at J to 6 bases, leaving 10 bases not matched to a gene. Per the germline V gene, CDR1 is SGHAT and CDR2 is FQDESV (reference sequence). This CDR3 spans 15 amino acids. Written as DNA, the CDR3 is TGTGCCAGCAGCCCCGACCCCGACAGGGGGAATGGCTACACCTTC. Translating gives CASSPDPDRGNGYTF. Looking up the rest from reference TRBV11-1 and TRBJ1-2 gives the full variable domain: EAEVAQSPRYKITEKSQAVAFWCDPISGHATLYWYRQILGQGPELLVQFQDESVVDDSQLPKDRFSAERLKGVDSTLKIQPAELGDSAMYLCASSPDPDRGNGYTFGSGTRLTVV.

The chain employs TRBV6-5 and TRBJ2-1; the D gene is possibly TRBD1 (6 bases). The CDR3 loop spans 13 amino acids. Trimming removed 6 bases at V and 2 bases at J, with 8 bases between. Germline CDR1 and CDR2: MNHEY and SVGAGI. CDR3 DNA sequence: TGTGCCAGCAGAGGGGGTCCCTACAATGAGCAGTTCTTC. This gives the protein CASRGGPYNEQFF.

This chain's CDR3 is CASTAVYEQYF. As DNA, the CDR3 is TGTGCCAGCACCGCGGTCTACGAGCAGTACTTC. The gene calls are TRBV2 and TRBJ2-7; D uncertain. The CDR3 has 11 residues. Looked up from germline, CDR1 is SNHLY and CDR2 is FYNNEI. V gave up 7 bases and J gave up 3 bases, with 7 bases separating them.

The J gene is TRBJ2-1, the V gene TRBV29-1, with D possibly being TRBD1 (6 bases). Germline CDR1 and CDR2: SQVTM and ANQGSEA. The CDR3 totals 13 residues. Trimming took off 6 bases at V and 5 bases at J, with 14 bases between the two ends. The CDR3 region has the DNA TGCAGCGTGGAGACAGGAAGGGACAATGAGCAGTTCTTC. Translating gives CSVETGRDNEQFF.

V usage is TRBV6-6 and J usage is TRBJ1-4; D is possibly TRBD1 (5 bases). CDR1 is MNHNY, CDR2 SVGAGI, per germline (reference sequence). This CDR3 spans 14 amino acids. Trimming cost V 7 bases and J 8 bases, with 17 bases left between them. CDR3 loop: CASTRGRAYEKLFF. CDR3 sequence (DNA): TGTGCCAGCACCCGGGGGAGGGCATACGAAAAACTGTTTTTT.

The chain has TRBV30 and TRBJ2-1; D is undetermined. The CDR3 has 13 amino acids. Germline CDR1 reads GTSNPN; CDR2 reads SVGIG (reference sequence). V was trimmed by 6 bases and J by 0 bases, leaving 9 bases between them. The CDR3 sequence is CACLVSSYNEQFF. The CDR3 DNA follows: TGTGCCTGCCTAGTGAGCTCCTACAATGAGCAGTTCTTC.

V is TRBV5-4 and J is TRBJ2-6; TRBD1 might be the D (5 bases). Trimming left V 3 bases short and J 8 bases short, with 15 bases between. Germline loops: CDR1 SGHNT, CDR2 YYREEE (reference sequence). CDR3 length: 15 amino acids. The CDR3 loop is CASSSQGYATNVLTF. In DNA, the CDR3 is TGTGCCAGCAGCTCTCAGGGATACGCAACCAACGTCCTGACTTTC.

The chain couples TRBV5-1 to TRBJ2-2; 10 bases map to TRBD1. Germline CDR1 reads SGHRS; CDR2 reads YFSETQ. With 4 bases clipped from V and 7 bases from J, the junction kept 4 bases outside the gene matches. The CDR3 totals 14 residues. CDR3 region: CASSDRGLGGELFF. CDR3 nucleotide sequence: TGCGCCAGCAGCGACAGGGGGCTTGGCGGGGAGCTGTTTTTT.

This clone showed up just a few times. The chain recombines TRBV4-3 with TRBJ2-7, with 10 bases aligning to TRBD1. Germline-derived CDR1 and CDR2 are LGHNA and YSLEER. The V and J ends lost 4 bases and 2 bases, in that order; junction bases with no gene match: 5. The CDR3 has 15 amino acids. CDR3 sequence reads: CASSLRTGGAYEQYF. The CDR3 DNA reads TGCGCCAGCAGCCTTAGGACAGGGGGAGCCTACGAGCAGTACTTC.

The rearrangement joins TRBV4-3 to TRBJ1-6, with a weak D call TRBD1 (6 bases). The CDR3 covers 13 residues. Germline V lookup: CDR1 LGHNA, CDR2 YSLEER. Trimming took off 0 bases at V and 10 bases at J, with 7 bases between the two ends. The CDR3 bases are TGCGCCAGCAGCCAAGAAGGGGGATCACCCCTCCACTTT. Amino acid sequence: CASSQEGGSPLHF.

This rearrangement joins TRBV4-1 to TRBJ1-6, with D maybe TRBD1 (6 bases). The CDR3 has 21 residues. Germline V gives CDR1 MGHRA, CDR2 YSYEKL. The V end lost 4 bases, the J end lost 8 bases, and 33 bases lay between the germline ends. CDR3 nucleotide sequence: TGCGCCAGCAGCCCGGGCGGGCAGGGGATCGGGGTCGGGGGATATGATTCACCCCTCCACTTT. This codes for CASSPGGQGIGVGGYDSPLHF.

CDR3 in DNA: TGTGCCTGGAGTGTATTTCCAGGCTTCCCCCCCTACGAGCAGTACTTC. It translates to CAWSVFPGFPPYEQYF. The chain is built from TRBV30 and TRBJ2-7, with D unresolved. The CDR3 length is 16 residues. The V gene's germline CDR1 is GTSNPN and CDR2 SVGIG (reference sequence). The V end lost 0 bases, the J end lost 2 bases, and 17 bases lay between the germline ends.